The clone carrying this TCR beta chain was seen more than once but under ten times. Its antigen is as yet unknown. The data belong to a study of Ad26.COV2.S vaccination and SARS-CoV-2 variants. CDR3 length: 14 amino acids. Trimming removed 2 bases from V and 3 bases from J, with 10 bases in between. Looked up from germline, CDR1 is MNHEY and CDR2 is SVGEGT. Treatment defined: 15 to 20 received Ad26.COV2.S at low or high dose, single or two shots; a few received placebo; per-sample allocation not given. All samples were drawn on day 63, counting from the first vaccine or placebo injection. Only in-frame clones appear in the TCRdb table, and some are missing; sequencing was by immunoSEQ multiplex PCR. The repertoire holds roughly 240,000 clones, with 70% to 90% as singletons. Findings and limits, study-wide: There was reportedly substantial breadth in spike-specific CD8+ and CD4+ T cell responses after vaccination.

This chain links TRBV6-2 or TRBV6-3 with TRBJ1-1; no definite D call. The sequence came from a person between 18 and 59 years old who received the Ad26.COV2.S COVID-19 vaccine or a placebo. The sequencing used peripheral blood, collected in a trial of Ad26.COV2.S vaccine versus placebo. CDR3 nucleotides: TGTGCCAGCAGTTACAGGGTACGGGACACTGAAGCTTTCTTT. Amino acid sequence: CASSYRVRDTEAFF.